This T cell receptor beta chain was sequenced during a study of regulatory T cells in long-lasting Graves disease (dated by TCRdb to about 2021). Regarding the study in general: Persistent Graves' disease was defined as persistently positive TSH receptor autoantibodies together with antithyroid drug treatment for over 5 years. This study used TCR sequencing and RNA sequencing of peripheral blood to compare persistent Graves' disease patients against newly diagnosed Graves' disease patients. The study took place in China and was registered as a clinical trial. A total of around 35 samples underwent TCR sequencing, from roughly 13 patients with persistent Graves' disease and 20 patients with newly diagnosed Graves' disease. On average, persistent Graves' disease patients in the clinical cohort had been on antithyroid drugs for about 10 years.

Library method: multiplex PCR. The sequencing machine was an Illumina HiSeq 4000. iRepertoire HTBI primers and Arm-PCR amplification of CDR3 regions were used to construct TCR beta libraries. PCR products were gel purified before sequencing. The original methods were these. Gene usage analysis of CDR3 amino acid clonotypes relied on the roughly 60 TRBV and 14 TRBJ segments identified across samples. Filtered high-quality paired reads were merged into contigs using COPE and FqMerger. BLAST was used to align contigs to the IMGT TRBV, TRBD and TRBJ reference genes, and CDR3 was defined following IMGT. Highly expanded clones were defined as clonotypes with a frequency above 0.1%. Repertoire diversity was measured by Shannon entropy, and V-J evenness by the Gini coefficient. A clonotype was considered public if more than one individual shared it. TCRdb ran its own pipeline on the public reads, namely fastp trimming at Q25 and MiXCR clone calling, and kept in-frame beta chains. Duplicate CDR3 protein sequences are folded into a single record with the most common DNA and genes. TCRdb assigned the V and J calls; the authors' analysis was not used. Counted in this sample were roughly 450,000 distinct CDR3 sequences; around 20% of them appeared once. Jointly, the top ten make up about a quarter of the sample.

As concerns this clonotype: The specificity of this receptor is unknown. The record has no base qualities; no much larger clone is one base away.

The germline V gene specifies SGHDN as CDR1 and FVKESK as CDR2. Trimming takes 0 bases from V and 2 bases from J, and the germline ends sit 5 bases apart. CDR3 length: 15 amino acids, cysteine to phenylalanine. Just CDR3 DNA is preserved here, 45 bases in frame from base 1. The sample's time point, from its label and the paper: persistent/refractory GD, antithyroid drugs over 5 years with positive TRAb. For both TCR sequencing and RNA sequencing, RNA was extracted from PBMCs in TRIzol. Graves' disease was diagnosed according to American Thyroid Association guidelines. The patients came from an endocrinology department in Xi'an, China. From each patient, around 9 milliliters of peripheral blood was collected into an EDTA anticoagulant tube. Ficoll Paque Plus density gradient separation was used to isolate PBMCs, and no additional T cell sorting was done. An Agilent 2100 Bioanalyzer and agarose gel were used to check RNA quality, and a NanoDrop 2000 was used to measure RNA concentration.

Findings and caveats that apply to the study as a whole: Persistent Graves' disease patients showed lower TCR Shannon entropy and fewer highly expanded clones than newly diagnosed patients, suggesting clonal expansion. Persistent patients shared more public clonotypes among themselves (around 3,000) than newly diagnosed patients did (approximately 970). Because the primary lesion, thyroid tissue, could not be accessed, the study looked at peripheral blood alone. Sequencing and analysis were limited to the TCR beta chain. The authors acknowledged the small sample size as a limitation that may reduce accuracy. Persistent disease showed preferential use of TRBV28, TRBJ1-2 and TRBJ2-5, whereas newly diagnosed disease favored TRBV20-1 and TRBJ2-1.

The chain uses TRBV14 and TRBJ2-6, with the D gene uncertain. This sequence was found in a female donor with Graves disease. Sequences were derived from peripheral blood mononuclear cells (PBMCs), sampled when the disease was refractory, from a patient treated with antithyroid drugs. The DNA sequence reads TGTGCCAGCAGCCAAGAAGGGACTGGGGCCAACGTCCTGACTTTC. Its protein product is CASSQEGTGANVLTF. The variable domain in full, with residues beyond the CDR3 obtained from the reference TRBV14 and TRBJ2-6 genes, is EAGVTQFPSHSVIEKGQTVTLRCDPISGHDNLYWYRRVMGKEIKFLLHFVKESKQDESGMPNNRFLAERTGGTYSTLKVQPAELEDSGVYFCASSQEGTGANVLTFGAGSRLTVL.